Listed here is a single T cell receptor (beta chain). Method: immunoSEQ multiplex PCR; TCRdb's copy keeps in-frame clones and lacks some. Of about 690,000 clones in the sample, roughly 91% are singletons; the top ten hold about a third. This specimen belongs to a study of shared clonotypes between healthy human individuals. V was trimmed by 3 bases and J by 5 bases, leaving 8 bases between them. The CDR3 sequence is 13 residues long. Germline CDR1 reads MDHEN; CDR2 reads SYDVKM. The sample taken for sequencing was memory CD8+ T cells from PBMCs. The subset is: CD45RO+ cells pooled with CCR7-negative TemRA cells. The chain recombines TRBV28 with TRBJ1-5, with D hard to call. This sequence originates from a man between 18 and 29 years old in good health. Some clones in this sample may be carry-over from other donors' samples. Here the CDR3 DNA reads TGTGCCAGCAGTTTCTCTGGCCATCAGCCCCAGCATTTT. As protein: CASSFSGHQPQHF.